Below are 30 T cell receptor beta chains sequenced from a single sample in a study of blood T cell repertoires in COVID-19. This table comes from immunoSEQ multiplex PCR, and its TCRdb copy is limited to in-frame clones, with some not included. The sample lists roughly 40,000 clones; 75% to 85% were seen once. Sequenced material: peripheral blood. Every receptor here comes from a human donor in a cohort sampled during active COVID-19.

By sample fraction, this clone is medium-sized. This chain links TRBV27 with TRBJ2-2; D possibly corresponds to TRBD1 (6 bases). CDR3 length: 13 residues. V lost 6 bases and J lost 2, with 7 bases in between. CDR1 and CDR2 from the germline V gene are MNHEY and SMNVEV (reference sequence). Here the CDR3 reads CASRDSNTGELFF. In DNA form, the CDR3 reads TGTGCCAGCAGGGACAGCAACACCGGGGAGCTGTTTTTT.

The genes are TRBV6-5 and TRBJ1-5; D perhaps matches TRBD1 (6 bases). CDR3 size: 13 residues. CDR1 and CDR2 (germline): MNHEY, SVGAGI. Deletions cut 6 bases from V and 1 base from J, with 7 bases between. The CDR3 DNA reads TGTGCCAGCAGACAGGGAAGCAATCAGCCCCAGCATTTT. The encoded protein is CASRQGSNQPQHF.

This rearrangement joins TRBV4-1 to TRBJ1-6; no clear D. Per germline, CDR1 MGHRA and CDR2 YSYEKL. Between the trimmed V and J ends, which lost 1 base and 10 bases, there was a span of 11 bases. The CDR3 has 14 amino acids. The CDR3 nucleotides are TGCGCCAGCAGCCAAGGACAAAGACCGTCACCCCTCCACTTT. Its protein is CASSQGQRPSPLHF.

The rearrangement uses TRBV3-1 (or the pseudogene TRBV3-2) and TRBJ2-3; 13 bases agree with TRBD2. The CDR3 is 20 residues long. After removal of 4 bases from V and 0 bases from J, the junction contained 13 bases not matched to a gene. Germline CDR1 reads LGHDT; CDR2 reads YNNKEL (reference sequence). CDR3 protein: CASSRGGLAGLPYSTDTQYF. CDR3 nucleotide sequence: TGTGCCAGCAGCCGAGGGGGACTAGCGGGGTTACCCTATAGCACAGATACGCAGTATTTT.

The chain combines TRBV11-2 with TRBJ1-1; 8 bases align to TRBD1. The germline CDR1 and CDR2 sequences are SGHAT and FQNNGV. V lost 4 bases to trimming and J lost 3 bases; unmatched junction nucleotides: 7. The CDR3 is 15 residues long. The CDR3 coding sequence is TGTGCCAGCAGCTCCGGAACAGGGGGTCACACTGAAGCTTTCTTT. Protein sequence: CASSSGTGGHTEAFF.

This clone was detected only a few times. The chain uses TRBV5-4 and TRBJ1-1; D gene ambiguous. CDR3 length: 15 residues. Trimming removed 1 base from V and 5 bases from J, with 15 bases in between. Germline CDR1 is SGHNT and CDR2 is YYREEE (reference sequence). The CDR3 DNA reads as TGTGCCAGCAGCTTGCTCGGGGTCCGTGGAACTGAAGCTTTCTTT. Its protein product is CASSLLGVRGTEAFF.

The V and J genes are TRBV5-4 and TRBJ2-5, with D perhaps TRBD2 (5 bases). The V end was cut by 0 bases, the J end by 2 bases, with 8 bases between. Germline lookup yields CDR1 SGHNT and CDR2 YYREEE (reference sequence). CDR3 length: 14 amino acids. The CDR3 loop is CASSLEREQETQYF. The DNA of the CDR3 is TGTGCCAGCAGCTTGGAAAGGGAGCAAGAGACCCAGTACTTC.

The chain is built from TRBV3-1 (or the pseudogene TRBV3-2) and TRBJ1-6; 7 bases agree with TRBD1. This CDR3 is built from 13 residues. Germline-derived CDR1 and CDR2 are LGHDT and YNNKEL (reference sequence). V lost 8 bases and J lost 10; bases outside the gene matches: 8. The DNA for the CDR3 is TGTGCCAGCCGGACAGGCCACTTATCACCCCTCCACTTT. The encoded protein is CASRTGHLSPLHF.

This clone was seen a handful of times. The chain couples TRBV19 to TRBJ2-2; D remains unclear. The CDR3 runs 13 residues. V gave up 3 bases and J gave up 2 bases, with 4 bases separating them. CDR1 LNHDA and CDR2 SQIVND come from the germline V gene (reference sequence). In nucleotides, the CDR3 is TGTGCCAGTAGTATCCTTAACACCGGGGAGCTGTTTTTT. It codes for CASSILNTGELFF.

This clone was seen a handful of times. The V and J genes are TRBV9 and TRBJ2-5, with 11 bases fitting TRBD1. Trimming removed 4 bases from V and 5 bases from J; junction bases left unmatched: 7. This CDR3 comprises 15 residues. Germline V CDR1 and CDR2: SGDLS, YYNGEE. The CDR3 is CASSSRTGGLETQYF. The CDR3 nucleotides read TGTGCCAGCAGCTCCAGGACAGGGGGCTTGGAGACCCAGTACTTC.

The chain has TRBV29-1 and TRBJ1-3; D uncertain. This CDR3 region has 12 residues. Germline V gene data show CDR1 as SQVTM and CDR2 as ANQGSEA. The V and J ends lost 6 bases and 0 bases respectively, with 6 bases between them. CDR3 DNA: TGCAGCGTACGGAGCTCTGGAAACACCATATATTTT. Its translation is CSVRSSGNTIYF.

The rearrangement links TRBV6-5 to TRBJ1-1; TRBD1 is a possible D gene (6 bases). V was cut by 5 bases and J by 5 bases, with 15 bases left in between. CDR1 is MNHEY and CDR2 is SVGAGI in the germline V gene. This CDR3 region has 14 residues. CDR3 in DNA: TGTGCCAGCAGTACAGGGACGGCTGGGACTGAAGCTTTCTTT. It codes for CASSTGTAGTEAFF.

This rearrangement joins TRBV13 to TRBJ2-5; 7 nucleotides line up with TRBD2. The V gene's germline CDR1 is PRHDT and CDR2 FYEKMQ (reference sequence). V was clipped by 1 base and J by 1 base; unmatched bases: 9. CDR3 size: 17 residues. CDR3 in DNA: TGTGCCAGCAGCTTAGCTGTCGCGGGGGAGACCCAAGAGACCCAGTACTTC. Its translation: CASSLAVAGETQETQYF. Supplemented by reference TRBV13 and TRBJ2-5, the full variable domain reads AAGVIQSPRHLIKEKRETATLKCYPIPRHDTVYWYQQGPGQDPQFLISFYEKMQSDKGSIPDRFSAQQFSDYHSELNMSSLELGDSALYFCASSLAVAGETQETQYFGPGTRLLVL.

The chain carries TRBV7-9 and TRBJ2-5, with TRBD2 matching over 11 bases. Germline loops: CDR1 SEHNR, CDR2 FQNEAQ (reference sequence). J lost 2 bases, V lost 5 bases, and 4 bases had no gene match. The CDR3 loop spans 15 amino acids. This CDR3 reads CASSLTSGEQETQYF. CDR3 sequence (DNA): TGTGCCAGCAGCCTGACTAGCGGGGAGCAAGAGACCCAGTACTTC.

The chain recombines TRBV4-2 with TRBJ1-1; tentative D call: TRBD1 (5 bases). The CDR3 length is 16 residues. The germline V and J ends were trimmed by 0 bases and 4 bases, with 15 bases remaining between them. In germline, CDR1 is LGHNA, CDR2 YNFKEQ. CDR3 sequence (DNA): TGTGCCAGCAGCCAAGATCTGGGCGGGGGTGTCACTGAAGCTTTCTTT. This translates into CASSQDLGGGVTEAFF.

The chain is built from TRBV9 and TRBJ2-1, with 7 bases identical to TRBD2. The CDR3 consists of 15 residues. Germline lookup yields CDR1 SGDLS and CDR2 YYNGEE. J was trimmed by 0 bases and V by 4 bases; bases with no gene match: 4. CDR3 DNA: TGTGCCAGCAGCTCGGGCGGGAGCTCCTACAATGAGCAGTTCTTC. Amino acid sequence: CASSSGGSSYNEQFF.

This rearrangement joins TRBV5-1 to TRBJ2-1, with 9 bases aligning to TRBD2. With V trimmed by 2 bases and J by 8 bases, 8 bases remained unmatched. The CDR3 is 15 amino acids. The germline CDR1 and CDR2 sequences are SGHRS and YFSETQ. This CDR3 is CASSFGGGALYEQFF. CDR3 nucleotides: TGCGCCAGCAGCTTCGGCGGGGGGGCTCTTTATGAGCAGTTCTTC.

CDR3 sequence reads: CATSRDPYSSGNTIYF. CDR3 bases: TGTGCCACCAGCAGAGATCCGTACAGTTCTGGAAACACCATATATTTT. The gene calls are TRBV15 and TRBJ1-3, with no clear D. V was pared by 0 bases and J by 1 base, with 10 bases between. The CDR3 has 16 residues. The germline V gene has CDR1 LNHNV and CDR2 YYDKDF (reference sequence).

The chain uses TRBV5-1 and TRBJ2-1, with 10 positions matching TRBD1. Trimming cost V 6 bases and J 8 bases; bases outside gene matches: 11. Germline V gene sequence: CDR1 SGHRS, CDR2 YFSETQ. The CDR3 is 15 amino acids. The CDR3 sequence is CASTLQGQGSDEQFF. CDR3 nucleotides: TGCGCCAGCACCCTCCAGGGACAGGGGTCCGATGAGCAGTTCTTC. Variable domain in full (rest from reference TRBV5-1 and TRBJ2-1): KAGVTQTPRYLIKTRGQQVTLSCSPISGHRSVSWYQQTPGQGLQFLFEYFSETQRNKGNFPGRFSGRQFSNSRSEMNVSTLELGDSALYLCASTLQGQGSDEQFFGPGTRLTVL.

J is TRBJ1-1 and V is TRBV13; 11 bases align to TRBD1. CDR1 is PRHDT, CDR2 FYEKMQ, per germline (reference sequence). V gave up 5 bases and J gave up 4 bases; unmatched junction bases: 9. There are 16 residues in the CDR3. The CDR3 region has the DNA TGTGCCAGCAGCCCCGGACAGGGGGCTATGGGCACTGAAGCTTTCTTT. The encoded protein is CASSPGQGAMGTEAFF.

The chain links TRBV30 to TRBJ1-1; no definite D call. Germline loops: CDR1 GTSNPN, CDR2 SVGIG (reference sequence). The V and J ends lost 5 bases and 1 base respectively, with 11 bases between them. CDR3 length equals 13 residues. CDR3 in amino acids: CAWYREENTEAFF. Written as DNA, the CDR3 is TGTGCCTGGTATCGGGAGGAGAACACTGAAGCTTTCTTT.

The V call is TRBV25-1, the J call TRBJ1-1, with 9 bases aligning to TRBD1. The J segment lost 10 bases and the V segment lost 4 bases, leaving 13 bases of the junction unmatched. Germline V gene sequence: CDR1 MGHDK, CDR2 SYGVNS. This CDR3 has 15 amino acids. Here the CDR3 DNA reads TGTGCCAGCAGTGTTATGGGACAGGGAGTTGAGGGAGCTTTCTTT. Residues: CASSVMGQGVEGAFF.

V and J are TRBV4-2 and TRBJ2-3; TRBD2 matches at 11 bases. V gave up 1 base and J gave up 5 bases; unmatched junction bases: 5. From germline, CDR1 is LGHNA and CDR2 YNFKEQ. CDR3 length: 16 amino acids. This chain's CDR3 is CASSQARTSGLDTQYF. CDR3 DNA: TGTGCCAGCAGCCAAGCCAGGACTAGCGGGTTAGATACGCAGTATTTT.

This clone was counted once. The chain has TRBV3-1 (or the pseudogene TRBV3-2) and TRBJ1-1; D ambiguous. With 4 bases removed from V and 5 bases from J, the gap between germline ends came to 14 bases. CDR1 LGHDT and CDR2 YNNKEL come from the germline V gene (reference sequence). CDR3 length equals 14 residues. In DNA, the CDR3 is TGTGCCAGCAGCCCCCTGCGGGCGGGGACTGAAGCTTTCTTT. Translation: CASSPLRAGTEAFF.

The V call is TRBV5-5, the J call TRBJ1-1; TRBD1 is a possible D gene (5 bases). V lost 2 bases to trimming and J lost 4 bases, with 15 bases between them. In germline, CDR1 is SGHKS, CDR2 YYEKEE (reference sequence). The CDR3 has 15 amino acids. Here the CDR3 reads CASSFSRDQTTEAFF. The CDR3 DNA follows: TGTGCCAGCAGCTTTTCCAGGGATCAGACCACTGAAGCTTTCTTT.

The chain combines TRBV6-5 with TRBJ1-1, with TRBD1 identical over 8 bases. Germline V gene lookup returns CDR1 MNHEY and CDR2 SVGAGI. The CDR3 runs to 15 residues. V shed 0 bases, J shed 6 bases, and the junction held 6 bases outside the gene matches. CDR3 loop: CASSYSSDRAPEAFF. CDR3 in DNA: TGTGCCAGCAGTTACTCGTCGGACAGGGCCCCTGAAGCTTTCTTT.

This sequence joins TRBV4-1 and TRBJ1-6, with D hard to call. V lost 3 bases, J lost 5 bases, and 11 bases lay in between. CDR3 length: 15 residues. Germline V gene data show CDR1 as MGHRA and CDR2 as YSYEKL. As DNA, the CDR3 is TGCGCCAGCAGCCAGGCTAGTCGTAATAATTCACCCCTCCACTTT. This gives the protein CASSQASRNNSPLHF.

CDR3 in DNA: TGCGCCAGCTGGTCAACTGACATCTACGAGCAGTACTTC. This translates into CASWSTDIYEQYF. This chain uses TRBV5-1 with TRBJ2-7; no clear D gene. The V end was cut by 7 bases, the J end by 3 bases, with 14 bases between. Per the germline V gene, CDR1 is SGHRS and CDR2 is YFSETQ. The CDR3 has 13 residues.

This chain uses TRBV5-1 with TRBJ2-7, with TRBD1 as a possible D gene (7 bases). This CDR3 comprises 16 residues. CDR1 SGHRS and CDR2 YFSETQ come from the germline V gene. Deletions cut 5 bases from V and 4 bases from J, with 22 bases between. CDR3 coding DNA: TGCGCCAGCAGTACGGGACAGTCAGACGGGGGATACGAGCAGTACTTC. Its protein product is CASSTGQSDGGYEQYF. The complete variable domain, with remaining parts taken from reference TRBV5-1 and TRBJ2-7, reads KAGVTQTPRYLIKTRGQQVTLSCSPISGHRSVSWYQQTPGQGLQFLFEYFSETQRNKGNFPGRFSGRQFSNSRSEMNVSTLELGDSALYLCASSTGQSDGGYEQYFGPGTRLTVT.

In this sample, this clone turned up once. The chain recombines TRBV25-1 with TRBJ1-2; 7 bases fit TRBD1. Germline CDR1 and CDR2: MGHDK and SYGVNS. Trimming at V came to 4 bases and at J to 8 bases, leaving 19 bases not matched to a gene. CDR3 length equals 17 residues. CDR3 nucleotides: TGTGCCAGCAGTGCATCTCCGGGACAGTCTCCTCAGTGGGGCTACACCTTC. Translating it yields CASSASPGQSPQWGYTF.